Listed below are T cell receptor beta chains from one sample, sequenced in a study of T cell repertoires in cytomegalovirus infection. These receptors lack a known antigen. TCRdb passed the reads through MiXCR, listing each CDR3 protein once. The profile shows 450,000 to 600,000 distinct CDR3 sequences, 30% to 35% of them singletons. The sample here was cultured PBMCs, taken from culture after CMV antigen stimulation. These TCRs come from a human donor in good health (CMV status not recorded). Some clones in this sample may be carry-over from other donors' samples. The CDR3 runs from the conserved cysteine through the conserved F or W. D genes are given only for firm matches.

12	TRBV28	-	TRBJ2-5	CASSSNGETQYF
16	TRBV11-2	TRBD2	TRBJ2-1	CASSLVSGRWYNEQFF
17	TRBV7-8	TRBD2	TRBJ2-3	CASSPYEASGRGETQYF
18	TRBV7-8	-	TRBJ1-5	CASSRVATADISNQPQHF
15	TRBV12-3/TRBV12-4	TRBD2	TRBJ2-4	CASSLGLAGENIQYF
12	TRBV20-1	TRBD2	TRBJ2-1	CSGTSGRLQQFF
16	TRBV4-1	-	TRBJ2-6	CASSQERGSGANVLTF
13	TRBV19	TRBD1	TRBJ2-7	CASTPGQGYEQYF
13	TRBV28	TRBD1	TRBJ2-7	CASSTQGAYEQYF
13	TRBV20-1	TRBD1	TRBJ2-4	CSAPGQTENIQYF
15	TRBV12-3/TRBV12-4	-	TRBJ2-7	CASSSLTQGSYEQYF
13	TRBV10-3	-	TRBJ1-5	CAISGLRGQPQHF
11	TRBV6-9	-	TRBJ1-5	CASSYPQPQHF
14	TRBV19	-	TRBJ2-3	CASSIGSSTDTQYF
14	TRBV18	-	TRBJ2-3	CASSRPGFTDTQYF